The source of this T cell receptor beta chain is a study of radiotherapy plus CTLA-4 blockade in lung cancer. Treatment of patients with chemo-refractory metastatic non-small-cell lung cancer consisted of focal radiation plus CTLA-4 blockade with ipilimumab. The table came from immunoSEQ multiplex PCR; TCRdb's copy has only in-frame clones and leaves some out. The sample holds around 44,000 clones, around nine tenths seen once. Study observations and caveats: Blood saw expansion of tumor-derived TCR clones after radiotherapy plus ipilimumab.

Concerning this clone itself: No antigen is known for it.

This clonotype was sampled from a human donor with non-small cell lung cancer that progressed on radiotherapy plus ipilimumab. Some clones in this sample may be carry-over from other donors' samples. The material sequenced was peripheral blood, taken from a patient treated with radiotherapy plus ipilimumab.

As DNA, the CDR3 is TGTGCTAGTGCCCAGACTGGAAGCTCCTACGAGCAGTACTTC. The encoded protein is CASAQTGSSYEQYF. The gene calls are TRBV12-5 and TRBJ2-7; no definite D call. V was pared by 7 bases and J by 0 bases, with 13 bases between. This CDR3 spans 14 amino acids. Germline V gene lookup returns CDR1 LGHNT and CDR2 FRNRAP.